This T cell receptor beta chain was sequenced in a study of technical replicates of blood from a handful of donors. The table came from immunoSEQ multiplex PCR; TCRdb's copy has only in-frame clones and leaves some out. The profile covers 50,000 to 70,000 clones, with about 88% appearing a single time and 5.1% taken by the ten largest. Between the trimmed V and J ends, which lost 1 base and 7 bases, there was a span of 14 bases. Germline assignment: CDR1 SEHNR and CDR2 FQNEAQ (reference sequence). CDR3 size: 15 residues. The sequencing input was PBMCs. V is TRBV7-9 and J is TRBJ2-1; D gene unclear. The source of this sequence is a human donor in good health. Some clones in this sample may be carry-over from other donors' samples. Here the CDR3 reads CASSLGDASGNEQFF. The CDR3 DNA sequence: TGTGCCAGCAGCTTAGGAGACGCCTCCGGGAATGAGCAGTTCTTC.